These 18 T cell receptor beta chains came from one sample sequenced in a study of T cell responses to AZD1222 COVID-19 vaccine. Data came from immunoSEQ multiplex PCR; TCRdb stores just in-frame clones and leaves some out. The sample lists 96,000 or so clones; around 90% were seen once. The specimen comprised peripheral blood, sampled on day 0 of AZD1222 vaccination. These receptors were obtained from an adult in good health.

The table lists this clone with a count of one. The rearrangement links TRBV7-2 to TRBJ1-6; no clear D. Germline CDR1 and CDR2: SGHTA and FQGNSA. Trimming took 3 bases from V and 7 from J, leaving 10 bases between them. The CDR3 extends over 14 amino acids. The CDR3 coding sequence is TGTGCCAGCAGCTTCTTTGTCGGGAATTCACCCCTCCACTTT. Its translation is CASSFFVGNSPLHF.

This clone has just one count. The chain employs TRBV18 and TRBJ2-5; no firm D call. Between the trimmed V and J ends, which lost 4 bases and 4 bases, there was a span of 7 bases. This CDR3 spans 12 amino acids. The germline gives CDR1 KGHSH, CDR2 LQKENI. The CDR3 nucleotides read TGTGCCAGCTCACAGATAGGAGAGACCCAGTACTTC. Its translation is CASSQIGETQYF.

The V and J genes are TRBV19 and TRBJ1-5, with 8 nucleotides matching TRBD1. The CDR3 contains 14 residues. Looked up from germline, CDR1 is LNHDA and CDR2 is SQIVND (reference sequence). V lost 10 bases and J lost 3; bases outside the gene matches: 8. For the CDR3, the DNA is TGTGCCATTTCGACAGGGGCCTTCAATCAGCCCCAGCATTTT. Its protein product is CAISTGAFNQPQHF.

Concerning this clone itself: Relative to the germline gene, one junction end is altered; a read error may explain this. The rearrangement links TRBV7-7 to TRBJ2-1; the match to TRBD2 covers 10 bases. The CDR3 extends over 15 amino acids. Germline CDR1 is SSHAT and CDR2 is FNYEAQ (reference sequence). The CDR3 region is CASSFTAGGINEQFF. In DNA, the CDR3 is TGTGCTAGCAGCTTTACAGCGGGAGGGATAAATGAGCAGTTCTTC.

The chain joins TRBV7-2 to TRBJ2-2; TRBD2 matches at 11 bases. Trimming at V came to 3 bases and at J to 4 bases, leaving 1 base not matched to a gene. CDR1 and CDR2 from the germline V gene are SGHTA and FQGNSA. This CDR3 is built from 15 residues. The CDR3 sequence is CASSFTSGSTGELFF. The CDR3 DNA is TGTGCCAGCAGCTTCACTAGCGGGAGCACCGGGGAGCTGTTTTTT.

This clone showed up just a few times. The V gene is TRBV4-2, the J gene TRBJ1-5; D is perhaps TRBD1 (6 bases). Germline V gives CDR1 LGHNA, CDR2 YNFKEQ. The CDR3 loop spans 15 amino acids. V lost 4 bases, J lost 4 bases, and 14 bases lay in between. DNA for the CDR3: TGTGCCAGCAGCCCCGAGCAGGGGATGAATCAGCCCCAGCATTTT. Amino acids: CASSPEQGMNQPQHF.

V usage is TRBV30 and J usage is TRBJ2-1; 8 bases are shared with TRBD2. The CDR3 is 14 residues long. Germline V gene data show CDR1 as GTSNPN and CDR2 as SVGIG (reference sequence). The J segment lost 9 bases and the V segment lost 5 bases, leaving 12 bases of the junction unmatched. The CDR3 nucleotides read TGTGCCTGGGGACCCGGGACTAGGGTTCGTGAGCAGTTCTTC. Protein product: CAWGPGTRVREQFF.

The chain is built from TRBV5-1 and TRBJ2-7; D might be TRBD1 or TRBD2, each matching 5 bases. The CDR3 has 15 amino acids. Trimming took off 0 bases at V and 0 bases at J, with 10 bases between the two ends. Germline V gene lookup returns CDR1 SGHRS and CDR2 YFSETQ. The CDR3 DNA follows: TGCGCCAGCAGCTTGGTGGGGGTCAGCTCCTACGAGCAGTACTTC. It is translated as CASSLVGVSSYEQYF. Combining the CDR3 with reference TRBV5-1 and TRBJ2-7 gives the whole variable domain KAGVTQTPRYLIKTRGQQVTLSCSPISGHRSVSWYQQTPGQGLQFLFEYFSETQRNKGNFPGRFSGRQFSNSRSEMNVSTLELGDSALYLCASSLVGVSSYEQYFGPGTRLTVT.

The J gene is TRBJ1-2, the V gene TRBV7-2, with a weak D call TRBD1 (5 bases). V was pared by 5 bases and J by 8 bases, with 15 bases between. The V gene's germline CDR1 is SGHTA and CDR2 FQGNSA. This CDR3 spans 13 amino acids. Here the CDR3 reads CASSPQQERGYTF. In DNA form, the CDR3 reads TGTGCCAGCAGCCCTCAACAGGAGCGCGGCTACACCTTC.

This clone was observed a single time. The CDR3 loop reads CASSQVPGLAVGEQYF. CDR3 sequence (DNA): TGTGCCAGCAGCCAAGTCCCGGGACTAGCAGTCGGTGAGCAGTACTTC. The gene calls are TRBV3-1 (or the pseudogene TRBV3-2) and TRBJ2-7, with 9 bases matching TRBD2. The CDR3 has 16 residues. The ends lost 1 base at V and 7 bases at J; junction bases unmatched: 11. In germline, CDR1 is LGHDT, CDR2 YNNKEL (reference sequence).

The rearrangement joins TRBV3-1 (or the pseudogene TRBV3-2) to TRBJ2-7, with D unclear. The CDR3 contains 12 residues. Germline lookup yields CDR1 LGHDT and CDR2 YNNKEL (reference sequence). Trimming pared 5 bases from V and 9 bases from J, leaving 14 bases between. The CDR3 DNA reads TGTGCCAGCAGCGTACCCGGAACCCGGCAGTACTTC. Translation: CASSVPGTRQYF.

This sequence joins TRBV6-4 and TRBJ2-3; 8 bases fit TRBD1. The V gene's germline CDR1 is MRHNA and CDR2 SNTAGT. The J segment lost 6 bases and the V segment lost 6 bases, leaving 11 bases of the junction unmatched. The CDR3 contains 15 residues. The DNA of the CDR3 is TGTGCCAGCAGCGTCGGGACAGGCTGGGGTGATACGCAGTATTTT. Its translation: CASSVGTGWGDTQYF.

V gene TRBV5-4 combines with J gene TRBJ2-1; 11 nucleotides align to TRBD2. The germline CDR1 and CDR2 sequences are SGHNT and YYREEE (reference sequence). The CDR3 extends over 16 amino acids. Trimming at V came to 0 bases and at J to 7 bases, leaving 6 bases not matched to a gene. CDR3 coding DNA: TGTGCCAGCAGCTTGGGAGGGACTAGCGGCCTAAATGAGCAGTTCTTC. It translates to CASSLGGTSGLNEQFF.

This clone was recorded a few times. The chain employs TRBV5-5 and TRBJ1-4; unclear D gene. The germline gives CDR1 SGHKS, CDR2 YYEKEE (reference sequence). The CDR3 is 14 amino acids. V gave up 4 bases and J gave up 4 bases, with 11 bases separating them. As DNA, the CDR3 is TGTGCCAGCAGCGCCGGCCGGTATAATGAAAAACTGTTTTTT. It is translated as CASSAGRYNEKLFF.

The chain recombines TRBV6-5 with TRBJ2-7; D might be TRBD1 or TRBD2, each matching 5 bases. Trimming left V 5 bases short and J 0 bases short, with 11 bases between. Germline CDR1 and CDR2: MNHEY and SVGAGI. This CDR3 comprises 14 residues. For the CDR3, the DNA is TGTGCCAGCAGTAGAGGGACCCTCTCCTACGAGCAGTACTTC. Protein product: CASSRGTLSYEQYF.

The chain couples TRBV15 to TRBJ2-7; D ambiguous. There are 13 residues in the CDR3. Per the germline V gene, CDR1 is LNHNV and CDR2 is YYDKDF (reference sequence). V shed 8 bases and J shed 0 bases, with 11 bases lying between them. Written as DNA, the CDR3 is TGTGCCACCGGACCGCCTGCCTCCTACGAGCAGTACTTC. Residues: CATGPPASYEQYF.

This clone occurred a few times. V gene TRBV6-2 or TRBV6-3 combines with J gene TRBJ2-7, with D perhaps assigned TRBD1 or TRBD2 (5 bases each). The germline V and J ends were trimmed by 0 bases and 3 bases, with 12 bases remaining between them. CDR3 length equals 15 residues. The germline V gene has CDR1 MNHEY and CDR2 SVGEGT. This CDR3 is CASSYSGTAFYEQYF. In DNA, the CDR3 is TGTGCCAGCAGTTACTCAGGGACGGCATTCTACGAGCAGTACTTC.

The chain is built from TRBV12-5 and TRBJ2-1; maybe TRBD2 (5 bases). Trimming pared 3 bases from V and 4 bases from J, leaving 10 bases between. This CDR3 is 14 amino acids long. The germline gives CDR1 LGHNT, CDR2 FRNRAP. CDR3 region: CASGFGRAYNEQFF. The CDR3 coding sequence is TGTGCTAGTGGTTTTGGGCGGGCGTACAATGAGCAGTTCTTC. The variable domain in full, completed from reference TRBV12-5 and TRBJ2-1, reads DARVTQTPRHKVTEMGQEVTMRCQPILGHNTVFWYRQTMMQGLELLAYFRNRAPLDDSGMPKDRFSAEMPDATLATLKIQPSEPRDSAVYFCASGFGRAYNEQFFGPGTRLTVL.